This TCR beta chain was found in a study of response to subunit inactivated influenza vaccine. Per germline, CDR1 SEHNR and CDR2 FQNEAQ (reference sequence). The V gene lost 1 base and the J gene lost 5 bases, with 14 bases spanning the gap. The CDR3 is made up of 15 amino acids. Each CDR3 protein gets one entry after TCRdb re-called the RT-PCR reads with MiXCR. This sample has 600,000 to 850,000 distinct CDR3 sequences, with about 15% found just once. The material sequenced was PBMCs from blood, taken less than 15 days before vaccination. The chain has TRBV7-9 and TRBJ2-5, with D perhaps assigned TRBD1 or TRBD2 (5 bases each). This receptor was identified in a man aged 50 to 59 who received an inactivated influenza vaccine. The CDR3 nucleotides are TGTGCCAGCAGCTTAGACACGAGGGGCTGGGAGACCCAGTACTTC. Residues: CASSLDTRGWETQYF.